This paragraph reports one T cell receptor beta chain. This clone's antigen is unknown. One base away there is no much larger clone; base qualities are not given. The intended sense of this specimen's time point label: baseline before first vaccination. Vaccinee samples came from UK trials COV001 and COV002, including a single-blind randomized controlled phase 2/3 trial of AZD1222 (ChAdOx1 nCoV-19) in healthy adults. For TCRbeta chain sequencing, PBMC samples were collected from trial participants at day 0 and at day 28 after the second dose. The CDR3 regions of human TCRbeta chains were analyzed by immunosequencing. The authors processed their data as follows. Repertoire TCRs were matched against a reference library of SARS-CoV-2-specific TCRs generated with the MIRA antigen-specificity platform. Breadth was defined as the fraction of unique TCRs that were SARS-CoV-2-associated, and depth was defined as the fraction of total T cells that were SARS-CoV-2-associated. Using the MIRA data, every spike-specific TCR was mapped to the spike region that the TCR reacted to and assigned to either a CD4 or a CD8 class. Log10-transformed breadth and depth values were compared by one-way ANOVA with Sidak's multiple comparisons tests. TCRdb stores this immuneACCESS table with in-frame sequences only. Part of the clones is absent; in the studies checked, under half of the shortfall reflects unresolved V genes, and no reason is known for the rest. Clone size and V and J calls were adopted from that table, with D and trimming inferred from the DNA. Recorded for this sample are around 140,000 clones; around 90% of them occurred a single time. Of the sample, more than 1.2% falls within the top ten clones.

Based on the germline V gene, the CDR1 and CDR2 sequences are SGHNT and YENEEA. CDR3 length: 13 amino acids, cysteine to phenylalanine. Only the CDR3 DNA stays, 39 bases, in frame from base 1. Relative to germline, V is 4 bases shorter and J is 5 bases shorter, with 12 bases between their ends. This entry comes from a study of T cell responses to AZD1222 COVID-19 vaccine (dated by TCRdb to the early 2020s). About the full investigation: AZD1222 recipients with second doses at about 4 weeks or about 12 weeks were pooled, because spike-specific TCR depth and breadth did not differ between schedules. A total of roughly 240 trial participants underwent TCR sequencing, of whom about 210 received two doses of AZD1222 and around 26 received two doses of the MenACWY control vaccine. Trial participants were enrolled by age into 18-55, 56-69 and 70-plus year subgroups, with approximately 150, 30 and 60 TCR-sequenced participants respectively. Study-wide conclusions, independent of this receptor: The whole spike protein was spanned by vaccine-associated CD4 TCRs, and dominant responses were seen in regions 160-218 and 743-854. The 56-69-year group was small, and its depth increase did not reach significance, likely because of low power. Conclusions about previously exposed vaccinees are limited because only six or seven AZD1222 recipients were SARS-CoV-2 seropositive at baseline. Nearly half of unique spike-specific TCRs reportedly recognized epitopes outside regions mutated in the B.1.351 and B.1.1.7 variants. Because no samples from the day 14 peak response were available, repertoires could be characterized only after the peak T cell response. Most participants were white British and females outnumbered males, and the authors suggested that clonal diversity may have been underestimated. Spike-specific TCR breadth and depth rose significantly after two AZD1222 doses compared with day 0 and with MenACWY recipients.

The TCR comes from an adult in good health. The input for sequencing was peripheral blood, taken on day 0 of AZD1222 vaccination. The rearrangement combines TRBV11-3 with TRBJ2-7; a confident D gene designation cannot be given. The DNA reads TGTGCCAGCAGCTCAACGCCCCAGGACGAGCAGTACTTC. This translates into CASSSTPQDEQYF. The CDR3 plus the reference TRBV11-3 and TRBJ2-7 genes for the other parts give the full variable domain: EAGVVQSPRYKIIEKKQPVAFWCNPISGHNTLYWYLQNLGQGPELLIRYENEEAVDDSQLPKDRFSAERLKGVDSTLKIQPAELGDSAVYLCASSSTPQDEQYFGPGTRLTVT.